These 10 T cell receptor beta chains share one sample of origin, sequenced in a study of Ad26.COV2.S vaccination and SARS-CoV-2 variants. Described treatment: over 15 received Ad26.COV2.S at low or high dose, single or two shots; 5 received placebo; per-sample allocation not given. At day 63 after the first vaccine or placebo injection, samples were drawn. The table came from immunoSEQ multiplex PCR; TCRdb's copy has only in-frame clones and leaves some out. The sample holds more than 300,000 clones, more than 70% seen once. The starting material was peripheral blood, obtained in a trial of Ad26.COV2.S vaccine versus placebo. The receptor source for this set is a person between 18 and 60 years old who received the Ad26.COV2.S COVID-19 vaccine or a placebo.

The J gene is TRBJ2-1, the V gene TRBV7-9; D not certain. The CDR3 length is 13 residues. CDR1 is SEHNR and CDR2 is FQNEAQ in the germline V gene (reference sequence). Trimming left V 5 bases short and J 8 bases short, with 13 bases between. CDR3 DNA sequence: TGTGCCAGCAGCGACGACAACCTCGATGAGCAGTTCTTC. It yields the protein CASSDDNLDEQFF.

This rearrangement joins TRBV4-1 to TRBJ1-5; 7 bases map to TRBD1. CDR1 is MGHRA, CDR2 YSYEKL, per germline. The trim removed 3 bases at V and 2 bases at J, leaving 4 bases unmatched. The CDR3 is made up of 15 amino acids. The CDR3 DNA reads TGCGCCAGCAGCCAGGAGACAGGGCGCAATCAGCCCCAGCATTTT. It yields the protein CASSQETGRNQPQHF.

The V call is TRBV11-2, the J call TRBJ2-7, with a possible D match to TRBD2 (5 bases). The CDR3 consists of 12 residues. Germline V gene data show CDR1 as SGHAT and CDR2 as FQNNGV. V lost 5 bases, J lost 7 bases, and 12 bases lay in between. CDR3 coding DNA: TGTGCCAGCAGCCGTAGACCGGGAGAGCAGTACTTC. It yields the protein CASSRRPGEQYF. The variable domain in full, completed from reference TRBV11-2 and TRBJ2-7, reads EAGVAQSPRYKIIEKRQSVAFWCNPISGHATLYWYQQILGQGPKLLIQFQNNGVVDDSQLPKDRFSAERLKGVDSTLKIQPAKLEDSAVYLCASSRRPGEQYFGPGTRLTVT.

The CDR3 spells CSVEWASGNTIYF. The CDR3 DNA sequence: TGCAGCGTTGAATGGGCTTCTGGAAACACCATATATTTT. This rearrangement joins TRBV29-1 to TRBJ1-3; no definite D call. V lost 2 bases, J lost 1 base, and 6 bases lay in between. In germline, CDR1 is SQVTM, CDR2 ANQGSEA. CDR3 length: 13 amino acids.

In its sample, this clone was seen once. This sample also contains other DNA sequences that code for the same CDR3. V and J are TRBV9 and TRBJ2-1, with TRBD1 matching over 8 bases. The CDR3 totals 14 residues. After removal of 2 bases from V and 5 bases from J, the junction contained 3 bases not matched to a gene. CDR1 and CDR2 (germline): SGDLS, YYNGEE. The CDR3 DNA is TGTGCCAGCAGCGTCGGACAGGGAAACAATGAGCAGTTCTTC. Its protein product is CASSVGQGNNEQFF.

The rearrangement links TRBV24-1 to TRBJ2-2, with 9 positions matching TRBD1. CDR1 is KGHDR and CDR2 is SFDVKD in the germline V gene. J was trimmed by 4 bases and V by 8 bases; bases with no gene match: 4. CDR3 length: 14 residues. The CDR3 coding sequence is TGTGCCACCATGGGACAGGGCCCCACCGGGGAGCTGTTTTTT. Encoded protein: CATMGQGPTGELFF.

This sequence joins TRBV5-1 and TRBJ1-1, with a possible D match to TRBD1 (6 bases). The germline CDR1 and CDR2 sequences are SGHRS and YFSETQ. Trimming took off 6 bases at V and 0 bases at J, with 9 bases between the two ends. This CDR3 contains 13 residues. The CDR3 DNA reads as TGCGCCAGCAAGGGGACAATGAACACTGAAGCTTTCTTT. It specifies CASKGTMNTEAFF.

The J gene is TRBJ2-5, the V gene TRBV7-9, with 8 bases lining up with TRBD1. The CDR3 totals 14 residues. Germline-derived CDR1 and CDR2 are SEHNR and FQNEAQ (reference sequence). Trimming removed 4 bases from V and 4 bases from J; junction bases left unmatched: 5. CDR3 region: CASSSDRGIETQYF. CDR3 DNA sequence: TGTGCCAGCAGCTCCGACAGGGGAATAGAGACCCAGTACTTC.

V gene TRBV5-1 combines with J gene TRBJ1-2; D may be TRBD1 (5 bases). Germline CDR1 is SGHRS and CDR2 is YFSETQ. The germline V and J ends were trimmed by 4 bases and 4 bases, with 11 bases remaining between them. CDR3 length: 13 amino acids. CDR3: CASSAGTSYGYTF. The DNA for the CDR3 is TGCGCCAGCAGCGCGGGGACTAGCTATGGCTACACCTTC.

This chain uses TRBV5-1 with TRBJ2-7, with a tentative D call TRBD2 (6 bases). Germline CDR1 and CDR2: SGHRS and YFSETQ. This CDR3 spans 12 amino acids. V dropped 2 bases and J dropped 5 bases, with 8 bases sitting between them. Here the CDR3 DNA reads TGCGCCAGCAGCTTTCGGGGGAACGAGCAGTACTTC. Translated, it gives CASSFRGNEQYF.